The subject of this entry is one T cell receptor (beta chain). There are a few counts of this clonotype. The antigen it recognizes is unknown. No clone much larger than this one lies a single base away; base qualities are absent. For repertoire sequencing, the TCR beta CDR3 regions were amplified from RNA transcripts. A first-round RT-PCR used HTBI primers with the Qiagen OneStep RT-PCR kit, followed by a second-round multiplex PCR, size selection and purification. The libraries underwent paired-end sequencing with 100 bp reads on an Illumina HiSeq2000. The authors' analysis ran thus. SOAPnuke was used to process the reads, removing any read that contained adapters or uncalled bases, had a mean Phred below 15, or lacked an exact match to the constant primer or identifier. High-quality paired reads were merged with COPE v1.2.5. Each unique nucleotide sequence was defined as a clonotype, and clonotypes were aligned to IMGT TRB V, D and J references with MiTCR v1.1. Only V-J combinations with frequency above 0.0001 were analysed, covering 99% to 99.2% of repertoires. A TCR clonal expansion and chaos score per V-J combination was defined as the ratio of F50 clonal expansion to chaos observed in the TCRdist matrix. Welch's t-statistics and random forest were used to narrow the features down to 13 V-J combinations, which were then fed into a naive Bayes classifier. Thyroid-blood repertoire similarity was quantified with the Morisita-Horn index. Using fastp trimming at Q25 and MiXCR clonotype assembly, TCRdb reanalyzed the public sequencing data and kept in-frame beta chains. All rows with the same CDR3 protein become a single entry with the most common DNA and genes. TCRdb, not the original authors, processed these V and J calls. The sample table records hundreds of thousands of distinct CDR3 sequences; more than 20% of these occur just once. Of the sample, 2.5% to 3.5% falls within the top ten clones.

This sample was included in a study of Graves' ophthalmopathy and Graves' hyperthyroidism (dated by TCRdb to 2016 to 2019). The study in broad terms: Peripheral blood samples were taken at the time of initial diagnosis, before any treatment was given. To tell Graves' ophthalmopathy apart from Graves' hyperthyroidism, and to predict which patients would progress to ophthalmopathy, the study relied on TCR beta repertoire signatures. In total, approximately 130 blood samples were TCR-sequenced: approximately 42 ophthalmopathy, roughly 80 hyperthyroidism and about 17 hyperthyroidism-to-ophthalmopathy patients. To explore V-J signatures that separate ophthalmopathy from hyperthyroidism, a discovery set of around 97 patients was enrolled, consisting of 40 to 45 with ophthalmopathy and approximately 60 with stable hyperthyroidism. An independent validation cohort was composed of 18 hyperthyroidism patients and around 16 patients who later progressed from hyperthyroidism to ophthalmopathy. In roughly 6 hyperthyroidism patients, T-cell repertoires of thyroid tissue and blood were compared. After sampling, hyperthyroidism patients received methimazole starting at 30 mg daily, and ophthalmopathy patients received high-dose intravenous methylprednisolone. For training and testing, the 110 or so patients in the discovery cohort were randomly divided in a 7:3 ratio. Broader findings and caveats from the paper: In validation, the model predicted ophthalmopathy progression with over 60% sensitivity and about 73% specificity; some 13 predicted patients were CT-confirmed with GO in a median of about 7.1 months. The 13-signature model separated ophthalmopathy from stable hyperthyroidism with about 86% sensitivity and about 81% specificity in cross-validation, and 80%/75% in the test set. No statistical method was used to set the sample size in advance, and the investigators knew which group each participant was assigned to. Among expanded thyroid clonotypes with frequency above 0.001, most also showed up in blood, which suggests that blood repertoires may reflect the thyroid immune response.

Stable hyperthyroidism was defined as no progression to ophthalmopathy within 18 months of follow-up. The hyperthyroidism patients were 18 to 65 years old and newly diagnosed, with a disease duration of less than 2 months. Patients with other autoimmune diseases, uncontrolled infections, pregnancy or lactation were excluded from the study. Diagnosis was based on clinical symptoms, serum thyroxine, TRAb, thyroid ultrasound and orbital computed tomography. Ficoll-Paque density gradient centrifugation was used to isolate PBMCs from 8.5 to 10 ml of fresh peripheral blood. Trizol reagent was used to extract the total RNA, and its quality was then checked on an Agilent 2100 Bioanalyzer. Material: peripheral blood. This receptor was identified in a young woman with stable Graves' hyperthyroidism. Donor details come from another sample of the same person, matched by shared clones.

CDR3 region: CASSQESRLAEAFF. The DNA is as follows: TGTGCCAGCAGCCAAGAAAGCCGTCTCGCTGAAGCTTTCTTT. The receptor chain draws on TRBV3-1 and TRBJ1-1; no D gene can be assigned with confidence. CDR1 and CDR2, looked up from the germline V gene (reference sequence), are LGHDT and YNNKEL. The CDR3 goes from the cysteine to the phenylalanine over 14 residues. Only the CDR3 DNA is retained, 42 bases long and in frame from the first base. V is shortened by 0 bases, J by 6 bases, and the region joining them spans 11 bases.